This is a list of T cell receptor beta chains from one sample in a study of blood T cell repertoires in COVID-19. The repertoire was sequenced with immunoSEQ multiplex PCR; TCRdb's copy has only in-frame clones and lacks some. The data hold about 480,000 clones, with roughly nine tenths observed a single time. The sample was peripheral blood. All receptors come from a woman aged 50 to 60 with COVID-19, enrolled during active disease. CDR3s include the opening cysteine and the closing phenylalanine or tryptophan. A D gene is named only where the DNA matches it firmly. Size tells how often a clone was seen (once, few, many) or the class of an expanded clone, and some rows leave it out.

clone_size: NA; cdr3_length: 15; j_call: TRBJ2-7; d_call: NA; v_call: TRBV5-4; cdr3_nt: TGTGCCAGCAGCTTGGGACAGGCGAAGACCTACGAGCAGTACTTC; cdr3_aa: CASSLGQAKTYEQYF
clone_size: NA; cdr3_length: 16; j_call: TRBJ2-5; d_call: NA; v_call: TRBV28; cdr3_nt: TGTGCCAGCAGCGCAGTTTTGAGTGGGGCCCAAGAGACCCAGTACTTC; cdr3_aa: CASSAVLSGAQETQYF
clone_size: NA; cdr3_length: 13; j_call: TRBJ1-4; d_call: NA; v_call: TRBV29-1; cdr3_nt: TGCAGCATTTCGACAGGCTTGAATGAAAAACTGTTTTTT; cdr3_aa: CSISTGLNEKLFF
clone_size: NA; cdr3_length: 12; j_call: TRBJ2-7; d_call: TRBD1; v_call: TRBV27; cdr3_nt: TGTGCCAGCAGGGGACAGGGTCGCGAGCAGTACTTC; cdr3_aa: CASRGQGREQYF
clone_size: NA; cdr3_length: 16; j_call: TRBJ1-1; d_call: TRBD1; v_call: TRBV9; cdr3_nt: TGTGCCAGCAGCGGGGGGACAGGGCACCCGGGGACTGAAGCTTTCTTT; cdr3_aa: CASSGGTGHPGTEAFF
clone_size: NA; cdr3_length: 12; j_call: TRBJ2-2; d_call: NA; v_call: TRBV9; cdr3_nt: TGTGCCAGCAGCCCGTACGGCGGGGAGCTGTTTTTT; cdr3_aa: CASSPYGGELFF
clone_size: NA; cdr3_length: 15; j_call: TRBJ1-6; d_call: TRBD1; v_call: TRBV19; cdr3_nt: TGTGCCGGTATGGGACAGACGAACTATAATTCACCCCTCCACTTT; cdr3_aa: CAGMGQTNYNSPLHF
clone_size: NA; cdr3_length: 16; j_call: TRBJ2-2; d_call: TRBD2; v_call: TRBV10-1; cdr3_nt: TGCGCCAGCAGTGAGTCACTAGCGGGGGGGCGCGGGGAGCTGTTTTTT; cdr3_aa: CASSESLAGGRGELFF
clone_size: NA; cdr3_length: 11; j_call: TRBJ1-1; d_call: NA; v_call: TRBV6-6; cdr3_nt: TGTGCCAGCAGTTACCGCACTGAAGCTTTCTTT; cdr3_aa: CASSYRTEAFF
clone_size: NA; cdr3_length: 12; j_call: TRBJ1-1; d_call: NA; v_call: TRBV30; cdr3_nt: TGTGCCTGGAGCAGGCTGAACACTGAAGCTTTCTTT; cdr3_aa: CAWSRLNTEAFF
clone_size: NA; cdr3_length: 13; j_call: TRBJ1-1; d_call: TRBD1; v_call: TRBV24-1; cdr3_nt: TGTGCCACCAGTGATAGAGGGACAGAAGAAGCTTTCTTT; cdr3_aa: CATSDRGTEEAFF
clone_size: NA; cdr3_length: 15; j_call: TRBJ2-5; d_call: TRBD1; v_call: TRBV6-5; cdr3_nt: TGTGCCAGCAGTTATCCTGGGACAGGACAAGAGACCCAGTACTTC; cdr3_aa: CASSYPGTGQETQYF
clone_size: NA; cdr3_length: 14; j_call: TRBJ2-7; d_call: TRBD2; v_call: TRBV9; cdr3_nt: TGTGCCAGCAGCCCCCAGACTAGCAACTACGAGCAGTACTTC; cdr3_aa: CASSPQTSNYEQYF
clone_size: NA; cdr3_length: 14; j_call: TRBJ2-5; d_call: NA; v_call: TRBV3-1/TRBV3-2; cdr3_nt: TGTGCCAGCAGCCAAGGCGGGGACCAAGAGACCCAGTACTTC; cdr3_aa: CASSQGGDQETQYF
clone_size: NA; cdr3_length: 15; j_call: TRBJ2-5; d_call: TRBD2; v_call: TRBV6-5; cdr3_nt: TGTGCCAGCAGTTCTCTAGCGGGCAACCAAGAGACCCAGTACTTC; cdr3_aa: CASSSLAGNQETQYF
clone_size: NA; cdr3_length: 12; j_call: TRBJ1-2; d_call: NA; v_call: TRBV24-1; cdr3_nt: TGTGCCACCAGCGAGGGTCACTATGGCTACACCTTC; cdr3_aa: CATSEGHYGYTF
clone_size: NA; cdr3_length: 16; j_call: TRBJ2-5; d_call: TRBD2; v_call: TRBV5-5; cdr3_nt: TGTGCCAGCAGCTTAGTAGCGGGGGGTGTGTGGGAGACCCAGTACTTC; cdr3_aa: CASSLVAGGVWETQYF
clone_size: NA; cdr3_length: 13; j_call: TRBJ2-7; d_call: TRBD2; v_call: TRBV5-6; cdr3_nt: TGTGCCGGAGCAAGCGGGAGCTCCTACGAGCAGTACTTC; cdr3_aa: CAGASGSSYEQYF
clone_size: NA; cdr3_length: 15; j_call: TRBJ2-2; d_call: NA; v_call: TRBV5-1; cdr3_nt: TGCGCCAGCAGCTTGGGCAGAACGAACACCGGGGAGCTGTTTTTT; cdr3_aa: CASSLGRTNTGELFF
clone_size: NA; cdr3_length: 17; j_call: TRBJ1-3; d_call: TRBD1; v_call: TRBV6-1; cdr3_nt: TGTGCCAGCAGTGAAGTCGGAAGGGGGCAATTTGGAAACACCATATATTTT; cdr3_aa: CASSEVGRGQFGNTIYF
clone_size: once; cdr3_length: 13; j_call: TRBJ1-2; d_call: TRBD1; v_call: TRBV6-5; cdr3_nt: TGTGCCAGCGGATTCCAGGGGGCGCTTGGCTACACCTTC; cdr3_aa: CASGFQGALGYTF
clone_size: NA; cdr3_length: 13; j_call: TRBJ1-2; d_call: NA; v_call: TRBV3-1/TRBV3-2; cdr3_nt: TGTGCCAGCGGCCCCACAGGGAGGGATGGCTACACCTTC; cdr3_aa: CASGPTGRDGYTF
clone_size: NA; cdr3_length: 15; j_call: TRBJ2-7; d_call: NA; v_call: TRBV11-2; cdr3_nt: TGTGCCAGCAGCTTAGCGTCGGGGTTGGTATACGAGCAGTACTTC; cdr3_aa: CASSLASGLVYEQYF
clone_size: NA; cdr3_length: 18; j_call: TRBJ2-1; d_call: TRBD2; v_call: TRBV7-2; cdr3_nt: TGTGCCAGCAGCTTCCCCGGGACTAGCGAGAGCTCCTACAATGAGCAGTTCTTC; cdr3_aa: CASSFPGTSESSYNEQFF
clone_size: NA; cdr3_length: 14; j_call: TRBJ1-2; d_call: TRBD1; v_call: TRBV5-4; cdr3_nt: TGTGCCAGCAGCTCCGGGACAGGGCGCTATGGCTACACCTTC; cdr3_aa: CASSSGTGRYGYTF
clone_size: NA; cdr3_length: 16; j_call: TRBJ2-7; d_call: NA; v_call: TRBV5-1; cdr3_nt: TGCGCCAGCAGCTTGGGCAGGGTCTCCCCTACCTACGAGCAGTACTTC; cdr3_aa: CASSLGRVSPTYEQYF
clone_size: NA; cdr3_length: 13; j_call: TRBJ2-7; d_call: TRBD1; v_call: TRBV29-1; cdr3_nt: TGCAGCGTCGGACAGGGCCGGCAATACGAGCAGTACTTC; cdr3_aa: CSVGQGRQYEQYF
clone_size: NA; cdr3_length: 14; j_call: TRBJ2-3; d_call: NA; v_call: TRBV27; cdr3_nt: TGTGCCAGCAGTCCTCAGGGGTCCAGGGATACGCAGTATTTT; cdr3_aa: CASSPQGSRDTQYF
clone_size: NA; cdr3_length: 15; j_call: TRBJ2-3; d_call: TRBD2; v_call: TRBV24-1; cdr3_nt: TGTGCCACCGCTTCGACTAGCGGGGGAATGGATACGCAGTATTTT; cdr3_aa: CATASTSGGMDTQYF
clone_size: NA; cdr3_length: 15; j_call: TRBJ2-1; d_call: NA; v_call: TRBV3-1/TRBV3-2; cdr3_nt: TGTGCCAGCAGCCAAGTTGGCGGGGGCCACAATGAGCAGTTCTTC; cdr3_aa: CASSQVGGGHNEQFF
clone_size: once; cdr3_length: 12; j_call: TRBJ1-6; d_call: NA; v_call: TRBV10-3; cdr3_nt: TGTGCCATCAGTGGGTCCGATTCACCCCTCCACTTT; cdr3_aa: CAISGSDSPLHF
clone_size: NA; cdr3_length: 13; j_call: TRBJ2-1; d_call: NA; v_call: TRBV10-3; cdr3_nt: TGTGCCATCAGTGCAGGGTTTAACAATGAGCAGTTCTTC; cdr3_aa: CAISAGFNNEQFF
clone_size: NA; cdr3_length: 15; j_call: TRBJ2-7; d_call: NA; v_call: TRBV19; cdr3_nt: TGTGCCAGTAGCACCTCTAGTGGTGGTAACTACGAGCAGTACTTC; cdr3_aa: CASSTSSGGNYEQYF
clone_size: NA; cdr3_length: 13; j_call: TRBJ1-2; d_call: NA; v_call: TRBV5-8; cdr3_nt: TGTGCCAGCAGCAAACAGGATAACTATGGCTACACCTTC; cdr3_aa: CASSKQDNYGYTF
clone_size: NA; cdr3_length: 16; j_call: TRBJ2-7; d_call: TRBD1; v_call: TRBV28; cdr3_nt: TGTGCCAGCAGTTCCCCCCGACAGGGCACGTCCTACGAGCAGTACTTC; cdr3_aa: CASSSPRQGTSYEQYF
clone_size: NA; cdr3_length: 14; j_call: TRBJ1-2; d_call: NA; v_call: TRBV29-1; cdr3_nt: TGCAGCGTTGGGGGGCCTCCAAGACACTATGGCTACACCTTC; cdr3_aa: CSVGGPPRHYGYTF
clone_size: few; cdr3_length: 15; j_call: TRBJ1-6; d_call: NA; v_call: TRBV5-6; cdr3_nt: TGTGCCAGCCTTCGAAGGCGGTCCTATAATTCACCCCTCCACTTT; cdr3_aa: CASLRRRSYNSPLHF
clone_size: once; cdr3_length: 19; j_call: TRBJ2-2; d_call: TRBD2; v_call: TRBV6-2/TRBV6-3; cdr3_nt: TGTGCCAGCAGTCCCCTGACTAGCGGGGGGCCAAGGGACACCGGGGAGCTGTTTTTT; cdr3_aa: CASSPLTSGGPRDTGELFF
clone_size: NA; cdr3_length: 16; j_call: TRBJ2-1; d_call: NA; v_call: TRBV1; cdr3_nt: TGCACCAGCAGCCAGTATCTAGCGTTAGACGACAATGAGCAGTTCTTC; cdr3_aa: CTSSQYLALDDNEQFF
clone_size: NA; cdr3_length: 15; j_call: TRBJ2-1; d_call: TRBD1; v_call: TRBV9; cdr3_nt: TGTGCCAGCAGCGAATACGGGACAGGGGCCAATGAGCAGTTCTTC; cdr3_aa: CASSEYGTGANEQFF
clone_size: NA; cdr3_length: 13; j_call: TRBJ2-7; d_call: NA; v_call: TRBV7-9; cdr3_nt: TGTGCCAGCAGTTACATGGCAGACTACGAGCAGTACTTC; cdr3_aa: CASSYMADYEQYF
clone_size: NA; cdr3_length: 14; j_call: TRBJ2-3; d_call: NA; v_call: TRBV27; cdr3_nt: TGTGCCAGCAGTTTATCGAAAGGGGGAGATACGCAGTATTTT; cdr3_aa: CASSLSKGGDTQYF
clone_size: NA; cdr3_length: 17; j_call: TRBJ2-3; d_call: TRBD2; v_call: TRBV7-7; cdr3_nt: TGTGCCAGCAGCATCCAGCCTTCTAGCGGGGGGGACAATACGCAGTATTTT; cdr3_aa: CASSIQPSSGGDNTQYF
clone_size: NA; cdr3_length: 12; j_call: TRBJ2-1; d_call: TRBD2; v_call: TRBV2; cdr3_nt: TGTGCCAGCAGTCCTTTATCGGGGGGGCAGTTCTTC; cdr3_aa: CASSPLSGGQFF
clone_size: NA; cdr3_length: 15; j_call: TRBJ1-3; d_call: NA; v_call: TRBV30; cdr3_nt: TGTGCCTGGAGCGCAGGTTATGGGTCTGGAAACACCATATATTTT; cdr3_aa: CAWSAGYGSGNTIYF
clone_size: NA; cdr3_length: 17; j_call: TRBJ1-5; d_call: NA; v_call: TRBV7-9; cdr3_nt: TGTGCCAGCAGCTTAGCGGATGCAGGGAGGAGCAATCAGCCCCAGCATTTT; cdr3_aa: CASSLADAGRSNQPQHF